Presented here are 6 T cell receptor beta chains from one specimen sequenced in a study of fetal regulatory T cell absence and autoimmunity. Profiled with immunoSEQ multiplex PCR; TCRdb holds only in-frame clones, not every one. The data hold 95,000 to 100,000 clones, with 72% observed a single time. The specimen sequenced was pancreas tissue. The receptor set was obtained from a male donor with IPEX syndrome.

The J gene is TRBJ2-1, the V gene TRBV25-1; D not certain. CDR1 is MGHDK, CDR2 SYGVNS, per germline. Trimming left V 1 base short and J 5 bases short, with 12 bases between. CDR3 length: 15 amino acids. The CDR3 loop reads CASSESLRHHNEQFF. In nucleotides, the CDR3 is TGTGCCAGCAGTGAATCATTGAGACACCACAATGAGCAGTTCTTC.

The genes are TRBV9 and TRBJ2-3; the D gene is possibly TRBD2 (7 bases). The V and J ends lost 0 bases and 1 base respectively, with 12 bases between them. The CDR3 length is 16 residues. CDR1 and CDR2 from the germline V gene are SGDLS and YYNGEE. The CDR3 DNA sequence: TGTGCCAGCAGCGTAGCGGGGGGCCGGGGCACAGATACGCAGTATTTT. Protein sequence: CASSVAGGRGTDTQYF.

Of note for this clone: The same CDR3 can be traced to other DNA sequences in this sample. The chain uses TRBV6-5 and TRBJ2-7; D may be TRBD2 (6 bases). Germline CDR1 MNHEY, CDR2 SVGAGI. V was cut by 2 bases and J by 4 bases, with 9 bases left in between. This CDR3 spans 13 amino acids. The CDR3 DNA is TGTGCCAGCAGTTACCGGGGGTTTTACGAGCAGTACTTC. Protein product: CASSYRGFYEQYF.

The V and J genes are TRBV10-3 and TRBJ1-5, with D uncertain. V lost 4 bases and J lost 7, with 23 bases in between. Per germline, CDR1 ENHRY and CDR2 SYGVKD. The CDR3 sequence is 17 residues long. The CDR3 spells CAISASNRSMVWQPQHF. The CDR3 nucleotides are TGTGCCATCAGTGCTTCAAACCGCTCCATGGTTTGGCAGCCCCAGCATTTT.

This rearrangement joins TRBV11-2 to TRBJ2-3, with D uncertain. The CDR3 has 12 residues. The V end was cut by 3 bases, the J end by 7 bases, with 8 bases between. Germline assignment: CDR1 SGHAT and CDR2 FQNNGV. CDR3 nucleotides: TGTGCCAGCAGCTTGACTGGGAATACGCAGTATTTT. Encoded protein: CASSLTGNTQYF.

The chain combines TRBV13 with TRBJ2-3; a possible D gene is TRBD2 (6 bases). Trimming left V 5 bases short and J 6 bases short, with 15 bases between. This CDR3 is 14 amino acids long. Germline V gives CDR1 PRHDT, CDR2 FYEKMQ (reference sequence). CDR3 sequence (DNA): TGTGCCAGCAGCCCTGGGACTGAAAGGGATACGCAGTATTTT. Encoded protein: CASSPGTERDTQYF.